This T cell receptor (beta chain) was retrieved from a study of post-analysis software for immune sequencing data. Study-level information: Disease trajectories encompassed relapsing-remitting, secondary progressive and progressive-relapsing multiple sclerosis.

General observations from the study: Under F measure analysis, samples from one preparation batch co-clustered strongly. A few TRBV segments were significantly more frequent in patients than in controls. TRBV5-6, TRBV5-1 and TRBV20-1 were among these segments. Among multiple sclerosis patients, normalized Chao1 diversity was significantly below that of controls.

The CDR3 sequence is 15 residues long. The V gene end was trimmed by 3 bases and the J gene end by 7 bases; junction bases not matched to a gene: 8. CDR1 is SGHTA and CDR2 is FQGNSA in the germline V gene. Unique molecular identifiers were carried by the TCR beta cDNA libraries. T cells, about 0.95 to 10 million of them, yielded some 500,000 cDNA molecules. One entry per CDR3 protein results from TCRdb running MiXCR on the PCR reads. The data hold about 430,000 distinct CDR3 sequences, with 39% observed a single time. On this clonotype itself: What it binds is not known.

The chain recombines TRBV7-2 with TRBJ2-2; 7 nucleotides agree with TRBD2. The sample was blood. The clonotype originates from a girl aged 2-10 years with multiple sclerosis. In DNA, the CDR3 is TGTGCCAGCAGCTTCCGGCTAGCGGAGGGCGGGGAGCTGTTTTTT. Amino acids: CASSFRLAEGGELFF.